This TCR beta chain originates from a study of cytomegalovirus exposure and HLA in healthy donors. Per the germline V gene, CDR1 is MNHEY and CDR2 is SVGAGI. V shed 4 bases and J shed 4 bases, with 13 bases lying between them. This CDR3 has 14 residues. The study ran its PCR with 60 Vbeta and 13 Jbeta primers. Clones were read by immunoSEQ multiplex PCR, and TCRdb kept only the in-frame ones, dropping some. The sample shows about 130,000 clones, approximately 74% of them seen only once. The gene calls are TRBV6-5 and TRBJ1-2, with D tentatively TRBD1 (5 bases). The TCR was taken from a middle-aged man in good health and CMV-seropositive. The sample was PBMCs. CDR3: CASSSTSGRYGYTF. The CDR3 DNA reads TGTGCCAGCAGTTCGACTTCAGGGCGCTATGGCTACACCTTC.